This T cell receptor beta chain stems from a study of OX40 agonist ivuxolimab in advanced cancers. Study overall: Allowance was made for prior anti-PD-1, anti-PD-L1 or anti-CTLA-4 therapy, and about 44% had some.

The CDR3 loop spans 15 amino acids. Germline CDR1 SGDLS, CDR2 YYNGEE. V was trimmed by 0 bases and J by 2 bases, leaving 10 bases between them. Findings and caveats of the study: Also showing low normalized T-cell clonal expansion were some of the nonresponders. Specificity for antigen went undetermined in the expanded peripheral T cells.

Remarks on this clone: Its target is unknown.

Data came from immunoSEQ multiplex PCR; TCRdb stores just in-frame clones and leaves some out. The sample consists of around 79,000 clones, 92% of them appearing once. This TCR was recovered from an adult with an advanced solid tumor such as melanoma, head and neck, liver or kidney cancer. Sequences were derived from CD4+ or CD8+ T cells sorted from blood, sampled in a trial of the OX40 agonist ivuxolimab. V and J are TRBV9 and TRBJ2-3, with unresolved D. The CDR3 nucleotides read TGTGCCAGCAGCGTAGGGACGCTTACCACAGATACGCAGTATTTT. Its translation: CASSVGTLTTDTQYF. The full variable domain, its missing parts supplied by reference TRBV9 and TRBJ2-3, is DSGVTQTPKHLITATGQRVTLRCSPRSGDLSVYWYQQSLDQGLQFLIQYYNGEERAKGNILERFSAQQFPDLHSELNLSSLELGDSALYFCASSVGTLTTDTQYFGPGTRLTVL.